This T cell receptor (beta chain) was found in a study of blood T cell repertoires in COVID-19. For the study at large: There were acute and convalescent COVID-19 samples, and they came from the United States, Italy and Spain. T cells, B-cell-depleted T cells, or PBMCs supplied cDNA or gDNA.

The length of the CDR3 is 12 residues. The ends were cut back, 3 bases at V and 12 bases at J, with 14 bases in the middle. Some clones are missing from TCRdb's copy, which holds only in-frame ones; the method was immunoSEQ multiplex PCR. The sample includes about 82,000 clones, 65% to 85% seen only once; the top ten take around 15%. This sequence joins TRBV12-3 or TRBV12-4 and TRBJ1-1; D is unclear. The sequence was collected from a woman aged 60 to 75 with acute or convalescent COVID-19. Material for sequencing was peripheral blood. The CDR3 sequence: CASSFYSGGSFF. CDR3 sequence (DNA): TGTGCCAGCAGTTTTTATTCGGGTGGATCTTTCTTT.